This TCR beta chain was found in a study of T cells in Graves' hyperthyroidism and ophthalmopathy. Study-level points and caveats: Ophthalmopathy cases were set apart from stable hyperthyroidism by a 13 V-J model.

Ophthalmopathy cases met thresholds of Clinical Activity Score at least 3, NOSPECS grade at least 4 and duration under 3 months. The diagnoses drew upon clinical symptoms, serum thyroxine and TRAb, thyroid ultrasound and orbital computed tomography. After removal of 1 base from V and 10 bases from J, the junction contained 9 bases not matched to a gene. The CDR3 runs to 16 residues. Germline lookup yields CDR1 SGHDT and CDR2 YYEEEE. Amplification of TCR beta CDR3 regions used RNA as the template. Researchers ran a first-round RT-PCR on the TCR CDR3 using the HTBI primer set. From the multiplex PCR reads, TCRdb called clonotypes with MiXCR, one entry per CDR3 protein. The top ten clones hold approximately 49% of a sample with about 480,000 distinct CDR3 sequences, about 20% of them seen once. Remarks on this clonotype: Its antigen is not identified.

This receptor was obtained from a woman aged 70-85 years with Graves' ophthalmopathy. Sequencing input: blood. The rearrangement links TRBV5-6 to TRBJ1-6; TRBD1 aligns across 9 bases. Here the CDR3 reads CASSLSGQGIRSPLHF. CDR3 bases: TGTGCCAGCAGCTTGTCAGGACAGGGGATTCGATCACCCCTCCACTTT.